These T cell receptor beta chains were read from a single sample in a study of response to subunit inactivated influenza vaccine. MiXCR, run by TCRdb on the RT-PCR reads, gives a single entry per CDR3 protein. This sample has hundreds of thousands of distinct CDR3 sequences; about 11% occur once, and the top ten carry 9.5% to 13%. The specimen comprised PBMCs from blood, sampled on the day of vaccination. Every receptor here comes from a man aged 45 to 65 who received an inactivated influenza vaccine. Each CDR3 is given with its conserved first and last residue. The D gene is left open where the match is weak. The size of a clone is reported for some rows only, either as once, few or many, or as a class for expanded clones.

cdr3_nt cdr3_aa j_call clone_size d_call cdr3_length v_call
TGTGCCAGTACGTACAGGGTCACCGGGGAGCTGTTTTTT CASTYRVTGELFF TRBJ2-2 few . 13 TRBV19
TGTGCCAGCAGAAGACCGGGACGGGTGAACACTGAAGCTTTCTTT CASRRPGRVNTEAFF TRBJ1-1 few . 15 TRBV11-2
TGTGCCAGCAGCTTTAACCCCAGAATACAAGATACCCAGTACTTC CASSFNPRIQDTQYF TRBJ2-5 . . 15 TRBV7-9
TGTGCCAGCACCCCAGGACTAGCGGGATCCTCCGAGCAGTACTTC CASTPGLAGSSEQYF TRBJ2-7 few TRBD2 15 TRBV12-3/TRBV12-4
TGCGCCAGCAGCCCGGGAGGTACGGGAGGCGGGGATACGCAGTATTTT CASSPGGTGGGDTQYF TRBJ2-3 few TRBD2 16 TRBV5-1
TGCGCCAGCAGCCAATCTGGGTGGTTGGCCCAAGAGACCCAGTACTTC CASSQSGWLAQETQYF TRBJ2-5 few . 16 TRBV4-1
TGTGCCAGCAGTCTCCGACCAGCGGGAGGGACCTACGAGCAGTACTTC CASSLRPAGGTYEQYF TRBJ2-7 many TRBD2 16 TRBV6-2/TRBV6-3
TGTGCCAGCAGCTTATCCAGGGGGGACTATGGCTACACCTTC CASSLSRGDYGYTF TRBJ1-2 few TRBD1 14 TRBV13
TGTGCCACCAGCAGGGGATTGGACTTGCAATACAATGAGCAGTTCTTC CATSRGLDLQYNEQFF TRBJ2-1 . . 16 TRBV15
TGCGCCAGCAGCCGAGACCCGGGACAGGGGGCAACAATGAACACTGAAGCTTTCTTT CASSRDPGQGATMNTEAFF TRBJ1-1 many TRBD1 19 TRBV4-1
TGTGCCAGCAAGGGCCGTCGCCGGATAGCCAAAAACATTCAGTACTTC CASKGRRRIAKNIQYF TRBJ2-4 many . 16 TRBV28
TGCAGTGCTAGGGGGACTAGCGGGGATCCCTCCTACGAGCAGTACTTC CSARGTSGDPSYEQYF TRBJ2-7 . TRBD2 16 TRBV20-1
TGCAGCGTTGCCAGGGCGGTATCCTACGAGCAGTACTTC CSVARAVSYEQYF TRBJ2-7 few . 13 TRBV29-1
TGTGCCAGCAGTTCCCTCAAGGGGGTTACAGATACGCAGTATTTT CASSSLKGVTDTQYF TRBJ2-3 few . 15 TRBV6-2/TRBV6-3
TGTGCCAGCAGCGTATCGGGTCCGAAAGGGACCCAGTACTTC CASSVSGPKGTQYF TRBJ2-5 few . 14 TRBV9
TGTGCCAGCTCACCCCAAACAGGGAGCTCTGGGGCCAACGTCCTGACTTTC CASSPQTGSSGANVLTF TRBJ2-6 . . 17 TRBV18
TGTGCCAGCAGGGGGGACAGGGCTTTACTCTTTACCTACGAGCAGTACTTC CASRGDRALLFTYEQYF TRBJ2-7 few TRBD1 17 TRBV28
TGTGCCAGCAGTCAAGGGACTAGCGCCCTATACGAGCAGTACTTC CASSQGTSALYEQYF TRBJ2-7 few TRBD2 15 TRBV12-3/TRBV12-4
TGCGCCAGCAGCCAAGAGCGGGGCCCCTACGAGCAGTACTTC CASSQERGPYEQYF TRBJ2-7 few . 14 TRBV4-1
TGCGCCAGCAGCTTGGTTTTCGGTTTAGATACGCAGTATTTT CASSLVFGLDTQYF TRBJ2-3 many . 14 TRBV5-1
TGTGCCAGCAGTCCAATCGGACTCGCGGAGACCCAGTACTTC CASSPIGLAETQYF TRBJ2-5 . . 14 TRBV2
TGCGCCAGCAGCCTGTCCGGGACGGACCTGGGCGAGTTGGACTACGAGCAGTACTTC CASSLSGTDLGELDYEQYF TRBJ2-7 many . 19 TRBV4-3
TGTGCCATCAGAGAGAGGGTTCGGGATAACTATGGCTACACCTTC CAIRERVRDNYGYTF TRBJ1-2 many . 15 TRBV10-3
TGTGCCACCAGCAGAGAAGACAGGGAATACAATGAGCAGTTCTTC CATSREDREYNEQFF TRBJ2-1 . TRBD1 15 TRBV15
TGTGCCATCAGTGATAATCGGCAGGGGGCCTACGAGCAGTACTTC CAISDNRQGAYEQYF TRBJ2-7 . TRBD1 15 TRBV10-3
TGTGCCAGCAGGTCCCTAGCGGGAGGGCCATCCGGGGAGCTGTTTTTT CASRSLAGGPSGELFF TRBJ2-2 few TRBD2 16 TRBV5-5
TGTGCCATCAGTGGACTAGCGGGTTCCAATGAGCAGTTCTTC CAISGLAGSNEQFF TRBJ2-1 many TRBD2 14 TRBV10-3
TGCGCCAGCAGCTCCGGGACAGGGGGCCGTTTAGTGCAGTATTTT CASSSGTGGRLVQYF TRBJ2-3 . TRBD1 15 TRBV5-1
TGTGCCAGCAGCTTAGGTGGGACTAGTAATGAGCAGTTCTTC CASSLGGTSNEQFF TRBJ2-1 few TRBD2 14 TRBV7-3
TGCAGTGCCATGCAGGGGGATGGCTACACCTTC CSAMQGDGYTF TRBJ1-2 . TRBD1 11 TRBV20-1
TGTGCCAGCAGGGGAGAAGGGGATAACTATGGCTACACCTTC CASRGEGDNYGYTF TRBJ1-2 few . 14 TRBV6-2/TRBV6-3
TGCAGCGTTGCAGGGGCAGGCAATCAGCCCCAGCATTTT CSVAGAGNQPQHF TRBJ1-5 few . 13 TRBV29-1
TGTGCCAGCAGACCTACTAGCGGGAGGGGACAAGAGACCCAGTACTTC CASRPTSGRGQETQYF TRBJ2-5 . TRBD2 16 TRBV3-1
TGTGCCAGCAGCAATATTTCAGCGGGGAGCTCCTACAATGAGCAGTTCTTC CASSNISAGSSYNEQFF TRBJ2-1 . TRBD2 17 TRBV7-9
TGTGCCGGCAGCCAACGTAGCGGGAGGCCAGGAAATGAGCAGTTCTTC CAGSQRSGRPGNEQFF TRBJ2-1 few TRBD2 16 TRBV14
TGCGCCAGCAGCCTTGAAAATGGGGGGACCGAGCAGTACTTC CASSLENGGTEQYF TRBJ2-7 few . 14 TRBV4-1
TGTGCCAGCAGCGTGGGGACTAGGGGCAGCGAGCAGTACTTC CASSVGTRGSEQYF TRBJ2-7 many TRBD2 14 TRBV9
. CATYQCGFIYEQFF TRBJ2-1 few . 14 TRBV24-1
TGTGCCAGCAGGCCGGGACTAGCGAGAAGGAATGAGCAGTTCTTC CASRPGLARRNEQFF TRBJ2-1 many TRBD2 15 TRBV11-2
TGCGCCAGCACTTTAACCGGGACACAATACAATGAGCAGTTCTTC CASTLTGTQYNEQFF TRBJ2-1 few . 15 TRBV5-1
TGCAGTGCCCCTAACCCTGACAGGGGGAGCACAGATACGCAGTATTTT CSAPNPDRGSTDTQYF TRBJ2-3 . TRBD1 16 TRBV20-1
TGTGCCAGCAGCGCTTTCCTCCTGCAGCCTAACTATGGCTACACCTTC CASSAFLLQPNYGYTF TRBJ1-2 many . 16 TRBV11-3
TGTGCCAGCAGTCCCCCCCTCACCACTGAAGCTTTCTTT CASSPPLTTEAFF TRBJ1-1 few . 13 TRBV27
TGTACCATCAGTTTCGGGCCTGTCGGCGGGAGGATACCCTACAATGAGCAGTTCTTC CTISFGPVGGRIPYNEQFF TRBJ2-1 many TRBD2 19 TRBV12-3/TRBV12-4
TGCGCCAGCAGCCAAGAGGTGAACACCGGGGAGCTGTTTTTT CASSQEVNTGELFF TRBJ2-2 few . 14 TRBV4-1
TGTGCCAGCAGCCAAGAGGACAGGGAATACACCATATATTTT CASSQEDREYTIYF TRBJ1-3 few TRBD1 14 TRBV4-2
TGTGCCAGCAGCCAAGGACCGGGTAGAGAGACCCAGTACTTC CASSQGPGRETQYF TRBJ2-5 . . 14 TRBV3-1
TGCAGTGCTAGAGATACATGGGGACAGAGCTCCTACGAGCAGTACTTC CSARDTWGQSSYEQYF TRBJ2-7 . TRBD1 16 TRBV20-1
TGTGCCAGCAGCCCCCTCCTAGCGGCCAATGAGCAGTTCTTC CASSPLLAANEQFF TRBJ2-1 many TRBD2 14 TRBV12-3/TRBV12-4
TGTGCCAGCAGCTTGTGGATTGAGAGCACCGGGGAGCTGTTTTTT CASSLWIESTGELFF TRBJ2-2 few . 15 TRBV5-5
TGCGCCAGCAGCCAAAAGTCATCGGAAGCTAATGAAAAACTGTTTTTT CASSQKSSEANEKLFF TRBJ1-4 few . 16 TRBV4-3
TGTGCCAGCAGTTTAGCGGAGGGCCACGAGCAGTACTTC CASSLAEGHEQYF TRBJ2-7 few . 13 TRBV12-3/TRBV12-4
TGTGCCAGCAGTTTTGATTTTGGGGGTCCGGGCGAGCAGTACTTC CASSFDFGGPGEQYF TRBJ2-7 few . 15 TRBV28
TGCGCCAGCAGCTTGGCGGATCAAGAGACCCAGTACTTC CASSLADQETQYF TRBJ2-5 many . 13 TRBV5-1
TGTGCCAGCAGCTTCCGGATAGCGGGGGAACACACAGATACGCAGTATTTT CASSFRIAGEHTDTQYF TRBJ2-3 . TRBD2 17 TRBV7-9